The clone carrying this TCR beta chain was seen many times. Germline CDR1 ENHRY, CDR2 SYGVKD. V gave up 0 bases and J gave up 0 bases, with 8 bases separating them. The CDR3 spans 15 residues. The sample originates from a study of blood T cells in healthy people across ages. Using a J-beta primer mix together with a sample-barcoded 5' primer, a second PCR was run for 7 to 11 cycles. Tagging of each cDNA molecule was performed by a template-switch adaptor with 12 random nucleotides. MiXCR was run by TCRdb on the 5' RACE reads, yielding one entry per CDR3 protein. The repertoire has roughly 900,000 distinct CDR3 sequences, less than 35% of them found once; the top ten carry 15% to 20%.

This TCR was sampled from a woman older than 75 in good health. The chain carries TRBV10-3 and TRBJ2-5; D gene uncertain. Sequencing used blood. Here the CDR3 reads CAISESGVDQETQYF. DNA of the CDR3: TGTGCCATCAGTGAGTCCGGTGTTGACCAAGAGACCCAGTACTTC.